A single sample gave rise to the 5 T cell receptor beta chains below, sequenced in a study of regulatory T cells in long-lasting Graves disease. The sample's time point: persistent/refractory GD, antithyroid drugs over 5 years with positive TRAb. From PBMCs, RNA was extracted and then used to make the TCR library. Arm-PCR with iRepertoire HTBI primers amplified the CDR3 regions for these TCR beta libraries. TCRdb reanalysed the multiplex PCR reads using MiXCR and keeps one entry per CDR3 protein. This table holds around 450,000 distinct CDR3 sequences, 20% to 25% found once. Material: peripheral blood mononuclear cells (PBMCs), obtained when the disease was refractory, from a patient treated with antithyroid drugs. These receptors were taken from a female donor with Graves disease.

This clonotype was seen only a few times. V is TRBV10-2 and J is TRBJ1-5; D gene uncertain. The V and J ends lost 6 bases and 6 bases respectively, with 12 bases between them. CDR1 is WSHSY and CDR2 is SAAADI in the germline V gene. This CDR3 has 13 residues. Written as DNA, the CDR3 is TGCGCCAGCAGCGGCGGCAGAAGTCAGCCCCAGCATTTT. This codes for CASSGGRSQPQHF.

This clonotype was seen many times. V and J are TRBV10-3 and TRBJ2-5; D might be TRBD2 (5 bases). The germline CDR1 and CDR2 sequences are ENHRY and SYGVKD. This CDR3 spans 12 amino acids. The V end lost 4 bases, the J end lost 2 bases, and 5 bases lay between the germline ends. The CDR3 DNA follows: TGTGCCATCAGTGGACTACAAGAGACCCAGTACTTC. Protein: CAISGLQETQYF.

There are many counts of this clonotype. This rearrangement joins TRBV27 to TRBJ2-5; D unresolved. In germline, CDR1 is MNHEY, CDR2 SMNVEV (reference sequence). The CDR3 is 14 residues long. V lost 3 bases to trimming and J lost 2 bases, with 10 bases between them. The CDR3 nucleotides read TGTGCCAGCAGTTTCGAAGGGCAACAAGAGACCCAGTACTTC. Residues: CASSFEGQQETQYF.

This clonotype was counted between two and nine times. The V call is TRBV7-9, the J call TRBJ1-1; D ambiguous. The CDR3 has 13 residues. CDR1 is SEHNR and CDR2 is FQNEAQ in the germline V gene (reference sequence). The V end was cut by 2 bases, the J end by 1 base, with 5 bases between. CDR3 nucleotide sequence: TGTGCCAGCAGCTTACAGACGAACACTGAAGCTTTCTTT. As protein: CASSLQTNTEAFF.

The gene calls are TRBV20-1 and TRBJ1-1; D is ambiguous. The germline V gene encodes CDR1 DFQATT and CDR2 SNEGSKA (reference sequence). The CDR3 length is 12 residues. V was clipped by 3 bases and J by 5 bases, with 10 bases between them. The CDR3 region has the DNA TGCAGTGCTAGTCGAGTAGAAACTGAAGCTTTCTTT. Its protein is CSASRVETEAFF.